This T cell receptor (beta chain) is drawn from a study of T cell repertoires in cytomegalovirus infection. Study information: Carrying CMV and the relevant HLA type showed in public TCR beta signatures. General study results and limits: Cumulated frequencies of public TCR beta families served to identify carriers of CMV plus the relevant HLA. It was HLA-C-restricted CMV-specific TCR beta clonotypes that dominated the response ex vivo.

The germline CDR1 and CDR2 sequences are SQVTM and ANQGSEA. V was pared by 4 bases and J by 4 bases, with 2 bases of the junction left unmatched. The CDR3 sequence is 12 residues long. A single record per CDR3 protein comes from TCRdb applying MiXCR to the reads. This sample has 150,000 to 200,000 distinct CDR3 sequences; 15% to 20% occur once, and the top ten carry about 17%. This clonotype was recorded a few times. The antigen is unknown. The sequenced sample was CD8+ T cells from PBMCs. The chain combines TRBV29-1 with TRBJ2-7, with TRBD1 matching over 9 bases. This TCR was sampled from a human donor in good health (CMV status not recorded). Some clones in this sample may be carry-over from other donors' samples. The DNA for the CDR3 is TGCAGCGTTGCGGGACAGGGATACGAGCAGTACTTC. Residues: CSVAGQGYEQYF.